The 5 T cell receptor beta chains given below trace back to one sample, sequenced in a study of blood T cells in healthy people across ages. It was with a sample-barcoded 5' primer and a J-beta primer mix that a second PCR of about 6 to 12 cycles was run. TCRdb redid the calling of the 5' RACE reads with MiXCR, one entry per CDR3 protein. The sample comprises about 1,500,000 distinct CDR3 sequences, roughly 30% of which are singletons, and over 7% rests with the top ten. Material: blood. The receptors here all came from a woman in her 30s in good health.

V usage is TRBV12-3 or TRBV12-4 and J usage is TRBJ2-1; no clear D. CDR3 length equals 15 residues. V was pared by 4 bases and J by 15 bases, with 25 bases between. Here the CDR3 reads CASSSSLSLERTRFF. The DNA of the CDR3 is TGTGCCAGCAGTTCATCCCTTAGCCTGGAGAGGACCCGGTTCTTC.

This clonotype was found many times. This chain links TRBV29-1 with TRBJ2-3, with no clear D. Deletions cut 7 bases from V and 1 base from J, with 6 bases between. This CDR3 contains 11 residues. Germline lookup yields CDR1 SQVTM and CDR2 ANQGSEA. CDR3 sequence: CSGRGTDTQYF. The CDR3 nucleotides are TGCAGCGGCCGCGGCACAGATACGCAGTATTTT.

V gene TRBV6-5 combines with J gene TRBJ1-6; TRBD1 is a possible D gene (6 bases). CDR1 is MNHEY, CDR2 SVGAGI, per germline. The V and J ends lost 9 bases and 6 bases respectively, with 12 bases between them. The CDR3 totals 13 residues. Here the CDR3 reads CASTGSVNSPLHF. For the CDR3, the DNA is TGTGCCAGTACAGGGAGCGTTAATTCACCCCTCCACTTT.

This clonotype was observed many times. The J gene is TRBJ2-1, the V gene TRBV9; D possibly corresponds to TRBD2 (5 bases). Germline V lookup: CDR1 SGDLS, CDR2 YYNGEE. This CDR3 has 14 residues. V lost 1 base, J lost 7 bases, and 12 bases lay in between. CDR3 sequence: CASSVLETINEQFF. In nucleotides, the CDR3 is TGTGCCAGCAGCGTATTAGAGACTATAAATGAGCAGTTCTTC.

This clonotype came up a few times. The V and J genes are TRBV10-3 and TRBJ2-7; a weak D match, TRBD1 (6 bases). Trimming removed 7 bases from V and 7 bases from J, with 17 bases in between. In germline, CDR1 is ENHRY, CDR2 SYGVKD. This CDR3 spans 13 amino acids. Here the CDR3 reads CAITGQPNNEQYF. CDR3 DNA: TGTGCCATCACAGGACAGCCAAACAATGAGCAGTACTTC.